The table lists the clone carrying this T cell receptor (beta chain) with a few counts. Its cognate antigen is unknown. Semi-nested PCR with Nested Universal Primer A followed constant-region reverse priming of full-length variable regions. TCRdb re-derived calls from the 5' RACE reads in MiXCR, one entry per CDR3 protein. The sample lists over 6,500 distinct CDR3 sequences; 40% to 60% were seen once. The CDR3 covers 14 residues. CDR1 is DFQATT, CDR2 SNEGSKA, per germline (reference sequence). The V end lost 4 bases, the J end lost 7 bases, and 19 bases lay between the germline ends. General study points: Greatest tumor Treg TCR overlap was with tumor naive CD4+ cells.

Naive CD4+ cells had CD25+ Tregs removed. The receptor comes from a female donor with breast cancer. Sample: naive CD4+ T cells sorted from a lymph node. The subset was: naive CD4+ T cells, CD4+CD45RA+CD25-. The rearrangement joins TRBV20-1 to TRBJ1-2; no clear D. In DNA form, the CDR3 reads TGCAGTGCTACCGGGGAATCATGGGATTCTGGCTACACCTTC. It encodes CSATGESWDSGYTF.